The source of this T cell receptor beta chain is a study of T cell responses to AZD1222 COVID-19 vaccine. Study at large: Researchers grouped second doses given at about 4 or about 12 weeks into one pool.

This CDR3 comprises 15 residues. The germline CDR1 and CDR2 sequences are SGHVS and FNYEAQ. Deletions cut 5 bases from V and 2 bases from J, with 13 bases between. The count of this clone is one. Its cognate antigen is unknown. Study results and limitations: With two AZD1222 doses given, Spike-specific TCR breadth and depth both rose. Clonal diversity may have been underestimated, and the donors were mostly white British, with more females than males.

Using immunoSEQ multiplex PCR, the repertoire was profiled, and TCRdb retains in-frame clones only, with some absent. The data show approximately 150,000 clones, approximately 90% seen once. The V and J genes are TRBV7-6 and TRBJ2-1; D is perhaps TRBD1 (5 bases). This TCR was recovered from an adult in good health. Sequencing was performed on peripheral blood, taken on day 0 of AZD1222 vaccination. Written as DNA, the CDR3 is TGTGCCAGCAGCACTCGGACACGGGCCTACAATGAGCAGTTCTTC. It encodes CASSTRTRAYNEQFF. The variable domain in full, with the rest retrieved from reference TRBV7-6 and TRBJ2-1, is GAGVSQSPRYKVTKRGQDVALRCDPISGHVSLYWYRQALGQGPEFLTYFNYEAQQDKSGLPNDRFSAERPEGSISTLTIQRTEQRDSAMYRCASSTRTRAYNEQFFGPGTRLTVL.